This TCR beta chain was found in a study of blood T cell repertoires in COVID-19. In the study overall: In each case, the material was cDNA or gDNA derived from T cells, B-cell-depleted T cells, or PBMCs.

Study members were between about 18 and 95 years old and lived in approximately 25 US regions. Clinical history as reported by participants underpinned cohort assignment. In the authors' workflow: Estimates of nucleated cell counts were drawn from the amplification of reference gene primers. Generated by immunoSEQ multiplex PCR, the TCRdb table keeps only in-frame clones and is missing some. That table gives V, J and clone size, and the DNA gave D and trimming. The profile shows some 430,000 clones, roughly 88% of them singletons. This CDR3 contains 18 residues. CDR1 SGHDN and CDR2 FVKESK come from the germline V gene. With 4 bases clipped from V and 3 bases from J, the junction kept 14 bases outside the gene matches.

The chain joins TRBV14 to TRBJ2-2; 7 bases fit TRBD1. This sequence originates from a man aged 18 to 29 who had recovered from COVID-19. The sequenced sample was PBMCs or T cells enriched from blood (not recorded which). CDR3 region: CASSLHFTGVSDTGELFF. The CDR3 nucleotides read TGTGCCAGCAGCCTCCACTTTACAGGGGTTTCGGACACCGGGGAGCTGTTTTTT.